Given below is one T cell receptor (beta chain) in context. As yet, its antigen is unknown. The sample is drawn from a study of CD8+ T cells in alopecia areata. Specified treatment: oral pan-JAK inhibitor, 5-10 mg twice daily. Isolated RNA was reverse transcribed into cDNA used as the sequencing template. TCRdb's table, derived via immunoSEQ multiplex PCR, lists solely in-frame clones and lacks some. Of 150,000 to 200,000 clones listed, roughly 60% are singletons. The CDR3 has 12 residues. Germline loops: CDR1 SQVTM, CDR2 ANQGSEA. V lost 2 bases and J 4 bases, leaving 8 bases between the germline ends. Study findings and constraints: Under tofacitinib, numerous expanded lesional clonotypes remained detectable in scalp and blood.

The input for sequencing was CD4+ T cells sorted from blood, taken at week 24, from a patient treated with tofacitinib. This receptor was identified in a human donor with alopecia areata. The J gene is TRBJ1-1, the V gene TRBV29-1; D is ambiguous. Here the CDR3 reads CSVESWTTEAFF. The CDR3, as DNA: TGCAGCGTTGAATCTTGGACCACTGAAGCTTTCTTT.